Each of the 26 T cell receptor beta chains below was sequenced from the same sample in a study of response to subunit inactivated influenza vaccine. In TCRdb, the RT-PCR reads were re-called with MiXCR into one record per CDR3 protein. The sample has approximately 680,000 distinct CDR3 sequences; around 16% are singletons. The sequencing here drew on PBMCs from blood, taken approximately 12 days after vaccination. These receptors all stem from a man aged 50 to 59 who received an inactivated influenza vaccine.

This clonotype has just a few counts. CDR3 in amino acids: CASSDPVAGGIYNEQFF. The CDR3 region has the DNA TGTGCCAGCAGCGACCCGGTTGCGGGAGGGATCTACAATGAGCAGTTCTTC. This rearrangement joins TRBV7-8 to TRBJ2-1, with TRBD2 matching over 9 bases. The CDR3 length is 17 residues. The germline CDR1 and CDR2 sequences are SGHVS and FQNEAQ. Germline trimming cut 5 bases from V and 3 bases from J; bases unmatched to any gene: 11.

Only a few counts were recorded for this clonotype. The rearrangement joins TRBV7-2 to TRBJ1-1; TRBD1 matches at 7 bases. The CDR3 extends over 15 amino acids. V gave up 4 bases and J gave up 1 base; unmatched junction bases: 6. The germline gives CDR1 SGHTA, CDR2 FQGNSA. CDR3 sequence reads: CASSSPTGTNTEAFF. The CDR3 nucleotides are TGTGCCAGCAGCTCGCCGACAGGGACGAACACTGAAGCTTTCTTT.

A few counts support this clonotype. CDR3 DNA: TGTGCCAGCAGTCGTAGACTAGCGGGAGTAGAGACCCAGTACTTC. It codes for CASSRRLAGVETQYF. The chain couples TRBV28 to TRBJ2-5; 12 nucleotides align to TRBD2. CDR1 is MDHEN, CDR2 SYDVKM, per germline. The CDR3 runs 15 residues. The V segment lost 5 bases and the J segment 4 bases; nucleotides outside the gene matches: 5.

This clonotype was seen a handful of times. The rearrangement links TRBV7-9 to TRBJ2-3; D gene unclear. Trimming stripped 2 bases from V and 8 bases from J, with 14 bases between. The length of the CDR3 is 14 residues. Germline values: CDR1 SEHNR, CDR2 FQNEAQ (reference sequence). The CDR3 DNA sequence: TGTGCCAGCAGCTTATCTGGGCCCGGCGGTACGCAGTATTTT. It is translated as CASSLSGPGGTQYF.

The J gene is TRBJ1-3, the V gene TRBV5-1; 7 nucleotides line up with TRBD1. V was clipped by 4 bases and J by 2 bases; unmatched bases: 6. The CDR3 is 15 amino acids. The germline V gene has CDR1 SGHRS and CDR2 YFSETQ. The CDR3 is CASSPTGTAGNTIYF. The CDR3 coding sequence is TGCGCCAGCAGCCCGACCGGGACAGCTGGAAACACCATATATTTT.

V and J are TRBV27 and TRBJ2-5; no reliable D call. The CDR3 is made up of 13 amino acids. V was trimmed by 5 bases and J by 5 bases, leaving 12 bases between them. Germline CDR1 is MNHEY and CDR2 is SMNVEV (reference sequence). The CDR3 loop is CASSTILGETQYF. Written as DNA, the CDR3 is TGTGCCAGCAGTACCATTCTGGGGGAGACCCAGTACTTC.

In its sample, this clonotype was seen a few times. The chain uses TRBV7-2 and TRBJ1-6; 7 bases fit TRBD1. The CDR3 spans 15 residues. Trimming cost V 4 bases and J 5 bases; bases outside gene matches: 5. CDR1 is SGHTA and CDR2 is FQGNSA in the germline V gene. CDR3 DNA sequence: TGTGCCAGCAGCTCGGGGACAGTGAATAATTCACCCCTCCACTTT. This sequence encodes CASSSGTVNNSPLHF.

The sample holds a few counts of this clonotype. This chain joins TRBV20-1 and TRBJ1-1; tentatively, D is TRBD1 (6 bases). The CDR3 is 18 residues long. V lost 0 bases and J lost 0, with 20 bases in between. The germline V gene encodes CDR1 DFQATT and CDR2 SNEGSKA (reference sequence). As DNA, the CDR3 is TGCAGTGCTAGAGATCCCCAACAGGGCAGGCCCATGAACACTGAAGCTTTCTTT. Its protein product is CSARDPQQGRPMNTEAFF.

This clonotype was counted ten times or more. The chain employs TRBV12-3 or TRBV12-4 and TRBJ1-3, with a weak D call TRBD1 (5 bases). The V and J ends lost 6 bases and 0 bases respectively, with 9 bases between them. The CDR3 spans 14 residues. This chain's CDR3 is CASRPGFSGNTIYF. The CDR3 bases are TGTGCCAGCAGGCCAGGGTTCTCTGGAAACACCATATATTTT.

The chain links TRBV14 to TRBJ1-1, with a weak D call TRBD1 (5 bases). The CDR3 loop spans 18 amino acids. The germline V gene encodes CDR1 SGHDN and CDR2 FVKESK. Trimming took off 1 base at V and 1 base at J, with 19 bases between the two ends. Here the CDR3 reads CASSQGAQASGENTEAFF. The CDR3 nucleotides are TGTGCCAGCAGCCAAGGGGCACAGGCTTCGGGTGAGAACACTGAAGCTTTCTTT.

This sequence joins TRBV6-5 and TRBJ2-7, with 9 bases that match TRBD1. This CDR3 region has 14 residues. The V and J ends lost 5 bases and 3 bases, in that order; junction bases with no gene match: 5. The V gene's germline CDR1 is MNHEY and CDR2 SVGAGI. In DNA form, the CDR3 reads TGTGCCAGCAGTCACCGGGACAGGGTCTACGAGCAGTACTTC. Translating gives CASSHRDRVYEQYF.

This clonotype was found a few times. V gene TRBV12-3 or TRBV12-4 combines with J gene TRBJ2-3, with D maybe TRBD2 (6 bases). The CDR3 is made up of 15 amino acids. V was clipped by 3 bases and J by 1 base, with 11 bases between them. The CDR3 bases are TGTGCCAGCAGTTTTCCCCCGGGGGGCACAGATACGCAGTATTTT. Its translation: CASSFPPGGTDTQYF.

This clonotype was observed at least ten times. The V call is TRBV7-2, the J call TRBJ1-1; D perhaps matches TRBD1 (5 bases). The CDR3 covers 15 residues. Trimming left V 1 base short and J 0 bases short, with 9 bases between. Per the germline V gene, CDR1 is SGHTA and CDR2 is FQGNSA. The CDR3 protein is CASSLGAGLNTEAFF. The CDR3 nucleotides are TGTGCCAGCAGCTTAGGGGCAGGGCTGAACACTGAAGCTTTCTTT. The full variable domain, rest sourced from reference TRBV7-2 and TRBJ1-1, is GAGVSQSPSNKVTEKGKDVELRCDPISGHTALYWYRQSLGQGLEFLIYFQGNSAPDKSGLPSDRFSAERTGGSVSTLTIQRTQQEDSAVYLCASSLGAGLNTEAFFGQGTRLTVV.

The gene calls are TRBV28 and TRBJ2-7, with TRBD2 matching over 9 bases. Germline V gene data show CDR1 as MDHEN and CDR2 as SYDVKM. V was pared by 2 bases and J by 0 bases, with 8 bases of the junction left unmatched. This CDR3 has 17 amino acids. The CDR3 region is CASSLEGTSRSSYEQYF. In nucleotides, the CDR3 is TGTGCCAGCAGTTTAGAGGGGACTAGCAGGAGCTCCTACGAGCAGTACTTC.

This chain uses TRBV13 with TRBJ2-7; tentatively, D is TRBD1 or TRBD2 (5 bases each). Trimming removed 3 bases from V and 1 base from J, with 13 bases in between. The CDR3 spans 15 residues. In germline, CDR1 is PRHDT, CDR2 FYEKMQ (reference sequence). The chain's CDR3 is CASSFRDDVSYEQYF. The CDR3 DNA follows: TGTGCCAGCAGCTTCCGGGACGATGTATCCTACGAGCAGTACTTC.

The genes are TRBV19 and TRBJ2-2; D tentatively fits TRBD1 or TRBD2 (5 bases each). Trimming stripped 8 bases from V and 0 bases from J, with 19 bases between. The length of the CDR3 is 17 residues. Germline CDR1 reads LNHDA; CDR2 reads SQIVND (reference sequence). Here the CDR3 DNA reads TGTGCCAGTGACACCGGGACGCTCCCTCCGAACACCGGGGAGCTGTTTTTT. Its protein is CASDTGTLPPNTGELFF.

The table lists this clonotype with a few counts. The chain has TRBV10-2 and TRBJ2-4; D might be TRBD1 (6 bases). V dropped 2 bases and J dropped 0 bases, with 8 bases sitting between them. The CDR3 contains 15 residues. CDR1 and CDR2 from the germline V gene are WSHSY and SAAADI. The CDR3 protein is CASSEPGVAKNIQYF. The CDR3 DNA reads TGCGCCAGCAGTGAGCCAGGGGTAGCCAAAAACATTCAGTACTTC.

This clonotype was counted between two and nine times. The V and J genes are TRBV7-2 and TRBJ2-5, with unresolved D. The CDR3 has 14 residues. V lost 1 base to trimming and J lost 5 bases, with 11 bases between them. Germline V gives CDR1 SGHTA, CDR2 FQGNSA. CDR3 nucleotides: TGTGCCAGCAGCTTAGATCGGGTCGGGGAGACCCAGTACTTC. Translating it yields CASSLDRVGETQYF.

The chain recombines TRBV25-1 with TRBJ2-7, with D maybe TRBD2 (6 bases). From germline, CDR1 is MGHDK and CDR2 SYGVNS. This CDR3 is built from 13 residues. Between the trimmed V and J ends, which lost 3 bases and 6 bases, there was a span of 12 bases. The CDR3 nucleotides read TGTGCCAGCAGTGATGCGGGGATTGGCGAGCAGTACTTC. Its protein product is CASSDAGIGEQYF.

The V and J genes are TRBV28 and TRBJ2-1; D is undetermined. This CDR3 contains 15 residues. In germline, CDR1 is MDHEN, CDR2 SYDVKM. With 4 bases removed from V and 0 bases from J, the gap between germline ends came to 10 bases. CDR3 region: CASSSNPSSYNEQFF. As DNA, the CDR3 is TGTGCCAGCAGTTCCAACCCCAGCTCCTACAATGAGCAGTTCTTC. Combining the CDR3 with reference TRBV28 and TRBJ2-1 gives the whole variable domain DVKVTQSSRYLVKRTGEKVFLECVQDMDHENMFWYRQDPGLGLRLIYFSYDVKMKEKGDIPEGYSVSREKKERFSLILESASTNQTSMYLCASSSNPSSYNEQFFGPGTRLTVL.

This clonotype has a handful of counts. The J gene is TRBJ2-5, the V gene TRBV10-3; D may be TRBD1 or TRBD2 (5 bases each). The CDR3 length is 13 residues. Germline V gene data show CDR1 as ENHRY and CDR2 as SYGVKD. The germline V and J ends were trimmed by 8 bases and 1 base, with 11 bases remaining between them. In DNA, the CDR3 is TGTGCCATCCGGGACCCAGGCCAAGAGACCCAGTACTTC. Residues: CAIRDPGQETQYF.

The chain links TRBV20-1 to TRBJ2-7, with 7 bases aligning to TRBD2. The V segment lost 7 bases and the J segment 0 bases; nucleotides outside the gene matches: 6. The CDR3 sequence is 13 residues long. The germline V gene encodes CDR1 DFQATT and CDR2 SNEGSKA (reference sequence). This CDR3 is CSGNRDYSYEQYF. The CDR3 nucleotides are TGCAGTGGTAACCGGGACTACTCCTACGAGCAGTACTTC.

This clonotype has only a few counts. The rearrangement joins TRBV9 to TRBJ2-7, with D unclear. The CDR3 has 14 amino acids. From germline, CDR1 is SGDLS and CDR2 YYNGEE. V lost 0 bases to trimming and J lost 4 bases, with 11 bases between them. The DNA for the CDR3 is TGTGCCAGCAGCGTAGCCCAGGACCCGTACGAGCAGTACTTC. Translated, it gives CASSVAQDPYEQYF. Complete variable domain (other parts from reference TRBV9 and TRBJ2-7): DSGVTQTPKHLITATGQRVTLRCSPRSGDLSVYWYQQSLDQGLQFLIQYYNGEERAKGNILERFSAQQFPDLHSELNLSSLELGDSALYFCASSVAQDPYEQYFGPGTRLTVT.

CDR3 in DNA: TGTGCCAGCAGTCCCGAGGGACAGACGAACACTGAAGCTTTCTTT. It is translated as CASSPEGQTNTEAFF. J is TRBJ1-1 and V is TRBV6-1, with 7 bases fitting TRBD1. Germline-derived CDR1 and CDR2 are MNHNS and SASEGT. CDR3 length: 15 residues. J lost 1 base, V lost 5 bases, and 7 bases had no gene match.

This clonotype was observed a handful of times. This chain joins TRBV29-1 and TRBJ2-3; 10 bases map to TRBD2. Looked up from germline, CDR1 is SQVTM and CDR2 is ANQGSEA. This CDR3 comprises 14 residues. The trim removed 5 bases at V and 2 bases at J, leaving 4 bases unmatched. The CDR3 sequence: CSVSTSGFTDTQYF. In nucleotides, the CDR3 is TGCAGCGTTTCGACTAGCGGGTTCACAGATACGCAGTATTTT.

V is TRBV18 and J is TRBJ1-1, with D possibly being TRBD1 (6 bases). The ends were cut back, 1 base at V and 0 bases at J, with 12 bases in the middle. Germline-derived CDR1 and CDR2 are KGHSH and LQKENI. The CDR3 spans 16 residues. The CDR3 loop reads CASSPRTGYMNTEAFF. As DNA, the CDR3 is TGTGCCAGCTCACCACGAACAGGGTACATGAACACTGAAGCTTTCTTT.